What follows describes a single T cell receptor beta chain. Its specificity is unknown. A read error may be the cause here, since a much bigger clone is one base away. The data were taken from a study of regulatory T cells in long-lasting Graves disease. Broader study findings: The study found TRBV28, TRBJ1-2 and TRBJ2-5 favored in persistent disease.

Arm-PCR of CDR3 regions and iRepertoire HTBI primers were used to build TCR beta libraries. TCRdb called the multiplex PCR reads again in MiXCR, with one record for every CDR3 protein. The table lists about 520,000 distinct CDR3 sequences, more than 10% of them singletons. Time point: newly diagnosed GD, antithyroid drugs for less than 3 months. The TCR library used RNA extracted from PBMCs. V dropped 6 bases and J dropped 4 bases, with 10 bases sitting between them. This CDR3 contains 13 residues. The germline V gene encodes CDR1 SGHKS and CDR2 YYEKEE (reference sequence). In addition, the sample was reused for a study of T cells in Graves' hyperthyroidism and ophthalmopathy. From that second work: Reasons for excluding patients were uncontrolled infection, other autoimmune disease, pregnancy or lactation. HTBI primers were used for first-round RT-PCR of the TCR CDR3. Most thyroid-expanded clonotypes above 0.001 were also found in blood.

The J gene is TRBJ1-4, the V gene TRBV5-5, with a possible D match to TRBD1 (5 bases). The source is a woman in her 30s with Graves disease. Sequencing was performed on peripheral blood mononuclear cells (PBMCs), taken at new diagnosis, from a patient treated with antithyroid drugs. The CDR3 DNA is TGTGCCAGCACCCGGGGGGATAATGAAAAACTGTTTTTT. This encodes CASTRGDNEKLFF.